These T cell receptor beta chains were read from a single sample in a study of blood T cell repertoires in COVID-19. Profiling relied on immunoSEQ multiplex PCR, and the TCRdb table lists in-frame clones only, not all of them. The sample shows some 71,000 clones, more than 65% of them seen only once. The sequencing input was peripheral blood. The receptor set was obtained from an older woman with acute or convalescent COVID-19. The CDR3 runs from the conserved cysteine through the conserved F or W. A D gene is named only where the DNA matches it firmly. The size entry is marked missing in some rows and otherwise reads once, few, many or a size class.

d_call clone_size j_call v_call cdr3_nt cdr3_aa
. . TRBJ1-2 TRBV19 TGTGCCAGTAGTAGATACGGGGAGATCAACTATGGCTACACCTTC CASSRYGEINYGYTF
. . TRBJ1-2 TRBV19 TGTGCCAGTAGTATAAGGCAGGATAACTATGGCTACACCTTC CASSIRQDNYGYTF
TRBD2 . TRBJ2-5 TRBV5-1 TGCGCCAGCAGCTTAATCTCGGGGGGAGAGACCCAGTACTTC CASSLISGGETQYF
TRBD1 . TRBJ1-2 TRBV15 TGTGCCACCAGCAGAGACTGGGGACAGGGGGGGGAATTAACTAACTATGGCTACACCTTC CATSRDWGQGGELTNYGYTF
. . TRBJ1-5 TRBV27 TGTGCCAGCAGGTCACAGGGAAGCAATCAGCCCCAGCATTTT CASRSQGSNQPQHF
TRBD2 . TRBJ2-1 TRBV10-2 TGCGCCAGCAGCGACACTAGCGGGAGGGGTGGTGAGCAGTTCTTC CASSDTSGRGGEQFF
TRBD2 . TRBJ2-5 TRBV9 TGTGCCAGCAGCGCCTACCCGAGCGGGGGAGAAGAGACCCAGTACTTC CASSAYPSGGEETQYF
. few TRBJ2-1 TRBV5-6 TGTGCCAGCACGTCGCACAGATTATACAATGAGCAGTTCTTC CASTSHRLYNEQFF
. . TRBJ1-1 TRBV19 TGTGCCAGTAGTATGGACACCGCGAACACTGAAGCTTTCTTT CASSMDTANTEAFF
TRBD2 . TRBJ2-4 TRBV7-2 TGTGCCAGCAGCTTAGAACTAGCGGAAAACGGGATTCAGTACTTC CASSLELAENGIQYF
TRBD2 . TRBJ2-2 TRBV5-1 TGCGCCAGCAACCCTATAGCGGGGGGGCAAACCGGGGAGCTGTTTTTT CASNPIAGGQTGELFF
TRBD2 . TRBJ2-3 TRBV27 TGTGCCAGCAGTTCTCTAGCGGGGCCCAATACGCAGTATTTT CASSSLAGPNTQYF
. . TRBJ2-1 TRBV11-3 TGTGCCAGCAGTCAACGAGGAGATTCATACAATGAGCAGTTCTTC CASSQRGDSYNEQFF
TRBD1 . TRBJ2-5 TRBV6-2/TRBV6-3 TGTGCCAGCAGTGCAACAGGGGGGAAAGAGACCCAGTACTTC CASSATGGKETQYF
TRBD1 . TRBJ1-2 TRBV6-5 TGTGCCAGCGATCAATCGAGAGGGGGCTCTGGCTACACCTTC CASDQSRGGSGYTF
. few TRBJ1-1 TRBV11-2 TGTGCCAGCAGCTTGGCCCTGAACACTGAAGCTTTCTTT CASSLALNTEAFF
. . TRBJ2-3 TRBV5-6 TGTGCCAGCAGCACGGGGGATACGCAGTATTTT CASSTGDTQYF
TRBD2 . TRBJ2-5 TRBV7-9 TGTGCCAGCAGCTTAACCCTAGCGGGAGCCTGGGAGACCCAGTACTTC CASSLTLAGAWETQYF
. few TRBJ1-4 TRBV5-1 TGCGCCAGCAGCTTATCAGGTAGAGCGGCTAATGAAAAACTGTTTTTT CASSLSGRAANEKLFF
. . TRBJ1-4 TRBV7-9 TGTGCCAGCAGCTTACGGGTGACCTATGAAAAACTGTTTTTT CASSLRVTYEKLFF
TRBD1 . TRBJ1-6 TRBV7-2 TGTGCCAGCAGCCCGGACAGGGGTAATTCACCCCTCCACTTT CASSPDRGNSPLHF
TRBD1 . TRBJ2-7 TRBV7-2 TGTGCCAGCAGCTTAGACGGGACAGGGATATTCGAGCAGTACTTC CASSLDGTGIFEQYF
TRBD2 . TRBJ2-1 TRBV13 TGTGCCAGCAGCCTTAGCGGGAGGGCCCTCAATGAGCAGTTCTTC CASSLSGRALNEQFF
. . TRBJ2-3 TRBV7-3 TGTGCCAGCAGCTTAGATCCAGAATCGGATACGCAGTATTTT CASSLDPESDTQYF
. . TRBJ1-5 TRBV6-5 TGTGCCAGCACTGCCAGGGTCGGGTCTCAGCCCCAGCATTTT CASTARVGSQPQHF
. . TRBJ1-1 TRBV30 TGTGCCTGGAGTGTATACGGGGTCGCTGAAGCTTTCTTT CAWSVYGVAEAFF
TRBD2 . TRBJ2-5 TRBV7-2 TGTGCCAGCAGCTCCCTTCTGGGCGGGGGGGTCGGAGAGACCCAGTACTTC CASSSLLGGGVGETQYF
TRBD1 . TRBJ1-6 TRBV28 TGTGCCAGCAGTTTACCCGGGACAGGGGGCGGTAATTCACCCCTCCACTTT CASSLPGTGGGNSPLHF
. . TRBJ2-7 TRBV28 TGTGCCAGCAGTCGGGGGGACACCTACGAGCAGTACTTC CASSRGDTYEQYF
TRBD1 . TRBJ2-7 TRBV5-1 TGCGCCAGCAGCTTGTTGGGACAGGGAATTCTCGACGAGCAGTACTTC CASSLLGQGILDEQYF
. once TRBJ1-1 TRBV6-1 TGTGCCAGCAGTGAACACCCCCAAGGGGGTCCAGGTGAAGCTTTCTTT CASSEHPQGGPGEAFF
. once TRBJ1-2 TRBV5-6 TGTGCCAGCAGCTCGGGAGAGACCTCCCTCGGAGCTAACTATGGCTACACCTTC CASSSGETSLGANYGYTF
. . TRBJ2-3 TRBV7-2 TGTGCCAGCAGCTTAGGGGTAGTCGGGACAGATACGCAGTATTTT CASSLGVVGTDTQYF
TRBD1 . TRBJ2-7 TRBV18 TGTGCCAGCTCACCATATGCGACAGGGGGTCTTTACGAGCAGTACTTC CASSPYATGGLYEQYF
TRBD1 . TRBJ1-2 TRBV27 TGTGCCAGCAGGCCGGTAGACAGGGATCTGGGGGGCTACACCTTC CASRPVDRDLGGYTF
TRBD1 . TRBJ1-4 TRBV10-3 TGTGCCATCAGTGACTCTAGTACAGGGGGCAGACTGTTTTTT CAISDSSTGGRLFF
TRBD1 . TRBJ1-5 TRBV19 TGTGCCAGTAGGACAGGGGGCATTCAGCCCCAGCATTTT CASRTGGIQPQHF
TRBD2 . TRBJ2-3 TRBV19 TGTGCCAGTAGTATCCAGCGGGGTGGTACAGATACGCAGTATTTT CASSIQRGGTDTQYF
. . TRBJ1-5 TRBV19 TGTGCCAGTAGAGGACAGCTATATAGCAATCAGCCCCAGCATTTT CASRGQLYSNQPQHF
TRBD1 . TRBJ1-1 TRBV3-1/TRBV3-2 TGTGCCAGCAGCCGTGAAACGGGACAGACGAACACTGAAGCTTTCTTT CASSRETGQTNTEAFF
. . TRBJ2-5 TRBV2 TGTGCCAGCAGTGGGGTACTGGGGGCCCAAGAGACCCAGTACTTC CASSGVLGAQETQYF
TRBD2 . TRBJ2-3 TRBV28 TGTGCCAGCAGTCGACGAGCGGGATTATTAACAGATACGCAGTATTTT CASSRRAGLLTDTQYF
. . TRBJ2-7 TRBV5-5 TGTGCCAGCAGCTTCGCGGCCGGAGACTACGAGCAGTACTTC CASSFAAGDYEQYF
TRBD2 . TRBJ2-7 TRBV28 TGTGCCAGCAGTTTTAGGGCTAGCGGGAGGGCCTCCTACGAGCAGTACTTC CASSFRASGRASYEQYF
. few TRBJ2-1 TRBV24-1 TGTGCCACCAGGACGGGACTCGGCGACAATGAGCAGTTCTTC CATRTGLGDNEQFF
. . TRBJ1-1 TRBV18 TGTGCCAGCTCACCAAAGTCGGTGAGGAAACCGAGGAACACTGAAGCTTTCTTT CASSPKSVRKPRNTEAFF
TRBD2 . TRBJ2-5 TRBV5-6 TGTGCCAGCAGCTCCCCTTCTAGCGGGAGTGAGACCCAGTACTTC CASSSPSSGSETQYF
TRBD2 . TRBJ2-3 TRBV7-3 TGTGCCAGCAGCTTAAAGGGACTAGCGGGAGAGACGCAGTATTTT CASSLKGLAGETQYF
. . TRBJ1-2 TRBV19 TGTGCCAGTAGTATAGTTTGGGCCGCGGACGGAGGACGTTATGGCTACACCTTC CASSIVWAADGGRYGYTF
. . TRBJ1-1 TRBV28 TGTGCCAGCTGGAGCGTGAACACTGAAGCTTTCTTT CASWSVNTEAFF
TRBD1 . TRBJ1-3 TRBV27 TGTGCCAGCAGTCGCCAGGGGGCAGGTGGAAACACCATATATTTT CASSRQGAGGNTIYF
. once TRBJ2-5 TRBV5-1 TGCGCCAGCAGAATTAGGGGATGGGAGACCCAGTACTTC CASRIRGWETQYF